One and the same sample provided the 26 T cell receptor beta chains below, sequenced in a study of cytomegalovirus exposure and HLA in healthy donors. This PCR relied on a set of 60 Vbeta primers and 13 Jbeta primers. TCRdb keeps only in-frame clones here, not all; method: immunoSEQ multiplex PCR. Its table lists 41,000 or so clones. Sequenced material: PBMCs. The source of these receptors is a man younger than 45 in good health and CMV-seronegative.

The chain joins TRBV10-1 to TRBJ2-1; 8 bases agree with TRBD2. The CDR3 is 16 amino acids. From germline, CDR1 is WNHNN and CDR2 SYGVQD (reference sequence). V was pared by 5 bases and J by 1 base, with 7 bases of the junction left unmatched. The CDR3 region is CASSLKASGSYNEQFF. CDR3 coding DNA: TGCGCCAGCAGTTTGAAGGCTAGCGGGTCCTACAATGAGCAGTTCTTC.

The chain is built from TRBV7-2 and TRBJ1-5; tentatively, D is TRBD1 (6 bases). CDR3 length: 14 residues. Germline CDR1 SGHTA, CDR2 FQGNSA. V gave up 3 bases and J gave up 7 bases, with 13 bases separating them. The CDR3 reads CASSFLPGDQPQHF. The CDR3, as DNA: TGTGCCAGCAGCTTTTTGCCAGGGGACCAGCCCCAGCATTTT.

The V call is TRBV7-2, the J call TRBJ2-5, with a possible D match to TRBD2 (5 bases). This CDR3 region has 14 residues. Germline V gene data show CDR1 as SGHTA and CDR2 as FQGNSA. V lost 3 bases, J lost 3 bases, and 11 bases lay in between. The CDR3 region is CASSFRTGKETQYF. The CDR3 bases are TGTGCCAGCAGCTTTAGGACTGGGAAAGAGACCCAGTACTTC.

J is TRBJ1-2 and V is TRBV9; 7 nucleotides agree with TRBD1. Germline V CDR1 and CDR2: SGDLS, YYNGEE. Losses at the gene ends were 3 bases for V and 11 bases for J; bases not matched to a gene: 13. The CDR3 contains 14 residues. The CDR3 nucleotides are TGTGCCAGCAGCGCACCTGGGACAGACGCTGGGTACACCTTC. Translation gives CASSAPGTDAGYTF.

The chain links TRBV7-2 to TRBJ1-2; D is unclear. V was clipped by 5 bases and J by 4 bases, with 11 bases between them. Germline-derived CDR1 and CDR2 are SGHTA and FQGNSA. The CDR3 spans 13 residues. This CDR3 reads CASSHSPTYGYTF. Written as DNA, the CDR3 is TGTGCCAGCAGCCACAGCCCTACCTATGGCTACACCTTC.

For this clone: An end of the junction differs from the germline gene, which may be a read error. This chain joins TRBV14 and TRBJ1-3; D is ambiguous. CDR3 size: 14 residues. The germline CDR1 and CDR2 sequences are SGHDN and FVKESK. The chain's CDR3 is CASSRRMSANTIYF. In DNA form, the CDR3 reads TGTGCCAGCAGCCGGAGGATGTCTGCAAACACCATATATTTT.

The chain combines TRBV5-1 with TRBJ2-1; D gene ambiguous. This CDR3 spans 14 amino acids. Germline lookup yields CDR1 SGHRS and CDR2 YFSETQ. V lost 6 bases, J lost 6 bases, and 16 bases lay in between. This CDR3 is CASIPNGYGNEQFF. The CDR3 region has the DNA TGCGCCAGCATCCCCAACGGGTACGGCAATGAGCAGTTCTTC.

This chain joins TRBV18 and TRBJ2-2; 7 bases are a match to TRBD1. This CDR3 region has 16 residues. The ends lost 2 bases at V and 4 bases at J; junction bases unmatched: 7. The V gene's germline CDR1 is KGHSH and CDR2 LQKENI. The CDR3 DNA is TGTGCCAGCTCACCAAAACCGGGACAGACCACCGGGGAGCTGTTTTTT. Protein product: CASSPKPGQTTGELFF.

The V gene is TRBV9, the J gene TRBJ2-5; 9 positions match TRBD2. Germline V CDR1 and CDR2: SGDLS, YYNGEE. The V segment lost 3 bases and the J segment 6 bases; nucleotides outside the gene matches: 15. The CDR3 loop spans 17 amino acids. The CDR3 loop is CASSGSQGGGAIKTQYF. CDR3 sequence (DNA): TGTGCCAGCAGCGGATCCCAGGGCGGGGGGGCTATCAAGACCCAGTACTTC.

The rearrangement links TRBV6-6 to TRBJ2-6, with 7 nucleotides matching TRBD2. The V and J ends lost 0 bases and 3 bases, in that order; junction bases with no gene match: 2. The CDR3 is made up of 16 amino acids. Germline V CDR1 and CDR2: MNHNY, SVGAGI (reference sequence). CDR3 region: CASSYSRGSGANVLTF. CDR3 bases: TGTGCCAGCAGTTACTCGCGGGGGAGTGGGGCCAACGTCCTGACTTTC.

This rearrangement joins TRBV7-6 to TRBJ1-1, with 8 positions matching TRBD1. V was pared by 3 bases and J by 1 base, with 7 bases of the junction left unmatched. Looked up from germline, CDR1 is SGHVS and CDR2 is FNYEAQ. CDR3 size: 16 residues. CDR3 bases: TGTGCCAGCAGCTTTCAGTTCGGGACAGGGAACACTGAAGCTTTCTTT. This codes for CASSFQFGTGNTEAFF.

This sequence joins TRBV5-3 and TRBJ2-3, with TRBD2 as a possible D gene (5 bases). TRBV5-3 is an ORF, with its function uncertain. The CDR3 consists of 12 residues. V lost 0 bases and J lost 8, with 7 bases in between. CDR3 protein: CARSLVRGTQYF. For the CDR3, the DNA is TGTGCCAGAAGCTTGGTTCGGGGTACGCAGTATTTT.

Comments on this clone: Relative to the germline gene, one junction end is altered; a read error may explain this. The gene calls are TRBV4-1 and TRBJ2-1; D call uncertain. There are 19 residues in the CDR3. Germline CDR1 is MGHRA and CDR2 is YSYEKL. The CDR3 sequence: CASSRLFPPRLSSDNEQFF. The CDR3 nucleotides read TGCGCCAGCAGCCGCCTCTTCCCCCCACGTCTAAGCTCCGACAATGAGCAGTTCTTC.

The gene calls are TRBV6-5 and TRBJ1-2; TRBD1 is a possible D gene (5 bases). The CDR3 is 13 residues long. Trimming took off 2 bases at V and 7 bases at J, with 11 bases between the two ends. Germline lookup yields CDR1 MNHEY and CDR2 SVGAGI. The CDR3 sequence is CASSYTAGGGYTF. Written as DNA, the CDR3 is TGTGCCAGCAGTTACACTGCGGGGGGTGGCTACACCTTC.

DNA of the CDR3: TGTGCCAGCAGTGTCGGGGTCCTCTCCTACGAGCAGTACTTC. It is translated as CASSVGVLSYEQYF. The chain couples TRBV6-1 to TRBJ2-7; TRBD2 is a possible D gene (5 bases). Germline V lookup: CDR1 MNHNS, CDR2 SASEGT. V lost 4 bases and J 0 bases, leaving 10 bases between the germline ends. The CDR3 spans 14 residues.

V is TRBV29-1 and J is TRBJ1-1; D is undetermined. V lost 3 bases to trimming and J lost 1 base, with 9 bases between them. This CDR3 is 13 amino acids long. Germline V gives CDR1 SQVTM, CDR2 ANQGSEA. DNA for the CDR3: TGCAGCGTTGAGCGAGACAAGAACACTGAAGCTTTCTTT. Its protein is CSVERDKNTEAFF.

The rearrangement joins TRBV18 to TRBJ2-1; a weak D match, TRBD1 (7 bases). V shed 0 bases and J shed 8 bases, with 14 bases lying between them. This CDR3 contains 15 residues. Per the germline V gene, CDR1 is KGHSH and CDR2 is LQKENI. For the CDR3, the DNA is TGTGCCAGCTCACCACCCCACCAGGGGGGCCATGAGCAGTTCTTC. Translating gives CASSPPHQGGHEQFF.

About this clone itself: The junction departs from germline at one end; a sequencing error may be responsible. The chain carries TRBV7-2 and TRBJ2-2, with TRBD1 matching over 7 bases. CDR3 length equals 14 residues. Germline V gene lookup returns CDR1 SGHTA and CDR2 FQGNSA. CDR3 residues: CASRLGGNTGELFF. The CDR3 nucleotides read TGTGCCAGCAGGTTAGGGGGCAACACCGGGGAGCTGTTTTTT.

CDR3 region: CASSLEVSVGGDTQYF. DNA for the CDR3: TGTGCCAGCAGCTTAGAAGTATCAGTCGGGGGAGATACGCAGTATTTT. The chain is built from TRBV7-6 and TRBJ2-3; a possible D gene is TRBD2 (6 bases). The V end was cut by 1 base, the J end by 5 bases, with 16 bases between. This CDR3 region has 16 residues. The germline gives CDR1 SGHVS, CDR2 FNYEAQ.

V and J are TRBV7-2 and TRBJ1-3; D is perhaps TRBD1 (6 bases). V was cut by 3 bases and J by 1 base, with 13 bases left in between. CDR1 and CDR2 from the germline V gene are SGHTA and FQGNSA. CDR3 length: 16 amino acids. CDR3 DNA sequence: TGTGCCAGCAGCTTCAAGACAGGAATATCTGGAAACACCATATATTTT. It codes for CASSFKTGISGNTIYF.

This chain connects TRBV4-1 to TRBJ1-5; no reliable D call. CDR1 is MGHRA, CDR2 YSYEKL, per germline. The CDR3 loop spans 15 amino acids. Trimming took off 1 base at V and 2 bases at J, with 9 bases between the two ends. The DNA for the CDR3 is TGCGCCAGCAGCCAAGGGAGGCAGGGCAATCAGCCCCAGCATTTT. Translating it yields CASSQGRQGNQPQHF.

J is TRBJ2-7 and V is TRBV7-6; the D gene is possibly TRBD1 (5 bases). Trimming shortened V by 2 bases and J by 2 bases, and 10 bases separated the two germline ends. The CDR3 length is 14 residues. In germline, CDR1 is SGHVS, CDR2 FNYEAQ. CDR3 loop: CASSLRQRPYEQYF. The CDR3 region has the DNA TGTGCCAGCAGCTTACGACAGAGACCCTACGAGCAGTACTTC.

This chain joins TRBV10-3 and TRBJ1-2, with a weak D call TRBD1 (5 bases). Deletions cut 3 bases from V and 5 bases from J, with 10 bases between. The CDR3 loop spans 13 amino acids. The germline CDR1 and CDR2 sequences are ENHRY and SYGVKD. The CDR3 loop is CAISEDREYGYTF. In nucleotides, the CDR3 is TGTGCCATCAGTGAAGACAGAGAGTATGGCTACACCTTC.

The genes are TRBV5-1 and TRBJ1-1; unclear D gene. CDR1 is SGHRS and CDR2 is YFSETQ in the germline V gene. The CDR3 loop spans 19 amino acids. V was cut by 4 bases and J by 4 bases, with 29 bases left in between. CDR3 loop: CASSPDPREAVRRTTEAFF. CDR3 DNA sequence: TGCGCCAGCAGCCCCGACCCGCGGGAGGCCGTTCGGCGGACCACTGAAGCTTTCTTT.

To note about this clone: Other DNA sequences in this sample translate to the same CDR3. The J gene is TRBJ2-7, the V gene TRBV27; 8 positions agree with TRBD2. CDR3 length: 15 residues. CDR1 is MNHEY and CDR2 is SMNVEV in the germline V gene (reference sequence). Germline trimming cut 2 bases from V and 4 bases from J; bases unmatched to any gene: 7. The chain's CDR3 is CASSLRPSGSYEQYF. The CDR3 region has the DNA TGTGCCAGCAGTTTAAGGCCCAGCGGGAGTTACGAGCAGTACTTC.

This chain connects TRBV6-5 to TRBJ2-3; 9 nucleotides match TRBD1. The J segment lost 4 bases and the V segment lost 3 bases, leaving 8 bases of the junction unmatched. Germline lookup yields CDR1 MNHEY and CDR2 SVGAGI. The CDR3 length is 16 residues. CDR3 sequence: CASSYGTGLGADTQYF. CDR3 DNA sequence: TGTGCCAGCAGTTATGGGACAGGGTTGGGCGCAGATACGCAGTATTTT.